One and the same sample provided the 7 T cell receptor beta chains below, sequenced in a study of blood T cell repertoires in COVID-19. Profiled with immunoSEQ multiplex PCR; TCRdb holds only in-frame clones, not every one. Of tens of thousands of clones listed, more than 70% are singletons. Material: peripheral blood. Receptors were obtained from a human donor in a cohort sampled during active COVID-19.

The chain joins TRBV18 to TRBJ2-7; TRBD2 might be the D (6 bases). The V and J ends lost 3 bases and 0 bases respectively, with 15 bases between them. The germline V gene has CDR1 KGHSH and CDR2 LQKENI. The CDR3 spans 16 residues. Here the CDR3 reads CASSPQGGTSSYEQYF. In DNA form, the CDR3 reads TGTGCCAGCTCACCCCAAGGAGGGACGAGCTCCTACGAGCAGTACTTC.

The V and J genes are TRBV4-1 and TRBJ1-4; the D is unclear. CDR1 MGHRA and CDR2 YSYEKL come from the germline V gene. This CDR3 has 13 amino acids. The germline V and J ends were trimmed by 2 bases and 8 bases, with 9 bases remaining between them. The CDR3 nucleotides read TGCGCCAGCAGCCAATTAGGGAGGGAAAAACTGTTTTTT. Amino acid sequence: CASSQLGREKLFF.

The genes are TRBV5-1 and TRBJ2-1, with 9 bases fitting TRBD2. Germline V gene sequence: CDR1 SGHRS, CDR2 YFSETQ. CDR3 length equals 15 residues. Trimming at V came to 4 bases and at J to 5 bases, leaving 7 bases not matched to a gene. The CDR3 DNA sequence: TGCGCCAGCAGCCCGCTAGCGGGGATAAACAATGAGCAGTTCTTC. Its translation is CASSPLAGINNEQFF.

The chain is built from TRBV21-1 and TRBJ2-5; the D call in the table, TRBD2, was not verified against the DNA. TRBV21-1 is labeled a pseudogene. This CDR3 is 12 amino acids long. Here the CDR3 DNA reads TGTGCCAGCAGCCGGGGTCAAGAGACCCAGTACTTC. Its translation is CASSRGQETQYF.

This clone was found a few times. CDR3 nucleotides: TGTGCCACCAGCATTACCAGGGGTCAGCCCCAGCATTTT. Amino acids: CATSITRGQPQHF. This chain links TRBV15 with TRBJ1-5; D might be TRBD1 (6 bases). The CDR3 is 13 residues long. Per the germline V gene, CDR1 is LNHNV and CDR2 is YYDKDF (reference sequence). Trimming took 4 bases from V and 6 from J, leaving 10 bases between them. Full variable domain (missing parts from reference TRBV15 and TRBJ1-5): DAMVIQNPRYQVTQFGKPVTLSCSQTLNHNVMYWYQQKSSQAPKLLFHYYDKDFNNEADTPDNFQSRRPNTSFCFLDIRSPGLGDTAMYLCATSITRGQPQHFGDGTRLSIL.

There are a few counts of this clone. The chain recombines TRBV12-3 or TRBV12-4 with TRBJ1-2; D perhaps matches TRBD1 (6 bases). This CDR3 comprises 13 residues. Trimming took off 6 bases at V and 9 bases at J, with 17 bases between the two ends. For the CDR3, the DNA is TGTGCCAGCAGATCTACGGGACATTTAAGCTACACCTTC. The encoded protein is CASRSTGHLSYTF.

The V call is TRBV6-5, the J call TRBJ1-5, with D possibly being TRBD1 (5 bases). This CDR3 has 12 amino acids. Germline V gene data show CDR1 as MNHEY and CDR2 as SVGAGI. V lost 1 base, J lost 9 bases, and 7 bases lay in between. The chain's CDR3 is CASSYLGGPQHF. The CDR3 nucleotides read TGTGCCAGCAGTTACTTGGGGGGGCCCCAGCATTTT.